One sample yielded the 14 T cell receptor beta chains listed below, sequenced in a study of blood T cell repertoires in COVID-19. Profiling relied on immunoSEQ multiplex PCR, and the TCRdb table lists in-frame clones only, not all of them. The profile shows about 270,000 clones, 80% to 90% of them singletons. Sequencing was done on a sample of PBMCs or T cells enriched from blood (not recorded which). These TCRs come from a woman between 18 and 29 years old who had recovered from COVID-19.

The genes are TRBV11-1 and TRBJ1-3, with TRBD1 matching 9 bases. Germline values: CDR1 SGHAT, CDR2 FQDESV (reference sequence). The CDR3 spans 13 residues. After removal of 4 bases from V and 8 bases from J, the junction contained 3 bases not matched to a gene. Here the CDR3 reads CASSWGQGDTIYF. The DNA for the CDR3 is TGTGCCAGCAGCTGGGGACAGGGAGACACCATATATTTT.

The rearrangement uses TRBV7-2 and TRBJ2-7; 9 bases fit TRBD1. The CDR3 totals 13 residues. Per germline, CDR1 SGHTA and CDR2 FQGNSA. V lost 5 bases to trimming and J lost 6 bases; unmatched junction nucleotides: 5. The CDR3 DNA reads TGTGCCAGCAGCGCCGGGACAGGGTTCGAGCAGTACTTC. This translates into CASSAGTGFEQYF.

J is TRBJ2-7 and V is TRBV18; tentative D call: TRBD2 (6 bases). Trimming took 6 bases from V and 3 from J, leaving 12 bases between them. The germline V gene has CDR1 KGHSH and CDR2 LQKENI. The CDR3 length is 13 residues. The CDR3 nucleotides are TGTGCCAGCTCTCGTACGGAGGGCTACGAGCAGTACTTC. Protein: CASSRTEGYEQYF.

V is TRBV3-1 (or the pseudogene TRBV3-2) and J is TRBJ1-1, with D unclear. CDR1 is LGHDT and CDR2 is YNNKEL in the germline V gene (reference sequence). The CDR3 length is 14 residues. V shed 1 base and J shed 3 bases, with 9 bases lying between them. The DNA of the CDR3 is TGTGCCAGCAGCCAAGGAACGGAGGACACTGAAGCTTTCTTT. This gives the protein CASSQGTEDTEAFF.

This clone was seen a few times. This chain links TRBV7-2 with TRBJ2-2; 8 bases map to TRBD2. The ends lost 3 bases at V and 5 bases at J; junction bases unmatched: 2. The CDR3 has 14 amino acids. CDR1 is SGHTA, CDR2 FQGNSA, per germline. CDR3 DNA: TGTGCCAGCAGCTTCCAGCGGGGGACCGGGGAGCTGTTTTTT. It yields the protein CASSFQRGTGELFF.

The chain links TRBV2 to TRBJ1-1; TRBD1 agrees at 10 bases. The V gene end was trimmed by 6 bases and the J gene end by 5 bases; junction bases not matched to a gene: 6. The CDR3 sequence is 14 residues long. The germline gives CDR1 SNHLY, CDR2 FYNNEI. CDR3 coding DNA: TGTGCCAGCAGGGGAGGGACAGGGGTTACTGAAGCTTTCTTT. Translating it yields CASRGGTGVTEAFF.

This chain joins TRBV6-5 and TRBJ2-6, with D possibly TRBD2 on 6 matching bases. The CDR3 sequence is 15 residues long. Deletions cut 5 bases from V and 4 bases from J, with 12 bases between. Germline loops: CDR1 MNHEY, CDR2 SVGAGI. As DNA, the CDR3 is TGTGCCAGCAGTCGGGGGAGCTCCGGGGCCAACGTCCTGACTTTC. Protein product: CASSRGSSGANVLTF.

This chain links TRBV6-5 with TRBJ1-5; tentative D call: TRBD1 (6 bases). Germline values: CDR1 MNHEY, CDR2 SVGAGI. This CDR3 has 15 residues. With 7 bases removed from V and 7 bases from J, the gap between germline ends came to 20 bases. The CDR3 protein is CASNPGHPSWQPQHF. The CDR3 DNA reads TGTGCCAGCAATCCGGGACACCCGTCGTGGCAGCCCCAGCATTTT.

The V call is TRBV19, the J call TRBJ2-2, with TRBD2 identical over 7 bases. The CDR3 extends over 16 amino acids. V was pared by 1 base and J by 4 bases, with 6 bases of the junction left unmatched. Looked up from germline, CDR1 is LNHDA and CDR2 is SQIVND (reference sequence). The chain's CDR3 is CASSIGGTIGTGELFF. In DNA form, the CDR3 reads TGTGCCAGTAGTATAGGTGGGACTATAGGCACCGGGGAGCTGTTTTTT.

The chain recombines TRBV27 with TRBJ1-2, with D possibly being TRBD1 (5 bases). The V end was cut by 3 bases, the J end by 1 base, with 9 bases between. The CDR3 is made up of 14 amino acids. Germline V gives CDR1 MNHEY, CDR2 SMNVEV (reference sequence). The CDR3, as DNA: TGTGCCAGCAGTTTCGGGGGGAGTAACTATGGCTACACCTTC. Its protein is CASSFGGSNYGYTF.

J is TRBJ1-2 and V is TRBV5-8, with a weak D call TRBD1 (6 bases). The length of the CDR3 is 14 residues. Germline assignment: CDR1 SGHTS and CDR2 YDEGEE. V dropped 5 bases and J dropped 3 bases, with 14 bases sitting between them. The CDR3 is CASRHRVDDYGYTF. DNA for the CDR3: TGTGCCAGCAGACACAGGGTTGACGACTATGGCTACACCTTC.

In the case of this clone: The same CDR3 arises from other DNA sequences in this sample as well. The chain joins TRBV2 to TRBJ2-2; 7 bases are a match to TRBD1. This CDR3 comprises 14 residues. CDR1 SNHLY and CDR2 FYNNEI come from the germline V gene. V lost 6 bases to trimming and J lost 0 bases; unmatched junction nucleotides: 1. The CDR3 loop is CASSGTANTGELFF. In DNA form, the CDR3 reads TGTGCCAGCAGCGGGACAGCGAACACCGGGGAGCTGTTTTTT.

There are a few counts of this clone. This sequence joins TRBV5-6 and TRBJ1-5; 7 bases are shared with TRBD1. Germline CDR1 reads SGHDT; CDR2 reads YYEEEE. The ends lost 0 bases at V and 4 bases at J; junction bases unmatched: 4. The CDR3 is 15 amino acids. The CDR3 nucleotides read TGTGCCAGCAGCTTGGTGGCAGGGGGAAATCAGCCCCAGCATTTT. Amino acids: CASSLVAGGNQPQHF.

The chain is built from TRBV10-3 and TRBJ2-3; 8 positions agree with TRBD2. Germline V CDR1 and CDR2: ENHRY, SYGVKD. V gave up 3 bases and J gave up 2 bases; unmatched junction bases: 4. The CDR3 is 15 amino acids. The chain's CDR3 is CAISDGGGYTDTQYF. CDR3 nucleotides: TGTGCCATCAGTGACGGGGGGGGTTACACAGATACGCAGTATTTT.